The 2 T cell receptor beta chains listed next were all sequenced from one sample in a study of T cell responses to AZD1222 COVID-19 vaccine. The table came from immunoSEQ multiplex PCR; TCRdb's copy has only in-frame clones and leaves some out. This table holds approximately 120,000 clones, around nine tenths found once. Sequencing was performed on peripheral blood, taken on day 0 of AZD1222 vaccination. Source of these receptors: an adult in good health.

The chain combines TRBV7-3 with TRBJ2-2; TRBD2 aligns across 7 bases. The V and J ends lost 5 bases and 3 bases, in that order; junction bases with no gene match: 12. The germline gives CDR1 SGHTA, CDR2 FQGTGA. This CDR3 spans 17 amino acids. The CDR3 DNA sequence: TGTGCCAGCAGCCGCCACGTCGAGGGGAGGGACACCGGGGAGCTGTTTTTT. This sequence encodes CASSRHVEGRDTGELFF.

The J gene is TRBJ1-4, the V gene TRBV6-5; 7 bases align to TRBD1. After removal of 2 bases from V and 5 bases from J, the junction contained 5 bases not matched to a gene. Germline-derived CDR1 and CDR2 are MNHEY and SVGAGI. CDR3 length: 15 amino acids. The CDR3 bases are TGTGCCAGCAGTTACCTGACAGGGCGGAATGAAAAACTGTTTTTT. Translation: CASSYLTGRNEKLFF.